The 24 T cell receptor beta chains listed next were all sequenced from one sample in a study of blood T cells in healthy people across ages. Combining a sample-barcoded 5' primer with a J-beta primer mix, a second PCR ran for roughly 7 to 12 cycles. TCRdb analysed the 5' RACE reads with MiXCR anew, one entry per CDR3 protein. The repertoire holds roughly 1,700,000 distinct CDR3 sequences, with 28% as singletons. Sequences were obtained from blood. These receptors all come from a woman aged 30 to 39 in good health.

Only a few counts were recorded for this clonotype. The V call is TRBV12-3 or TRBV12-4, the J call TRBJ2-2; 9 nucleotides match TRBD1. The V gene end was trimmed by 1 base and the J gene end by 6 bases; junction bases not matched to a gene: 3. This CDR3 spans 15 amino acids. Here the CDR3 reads CASSLGDRDSGELFF. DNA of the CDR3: TGTGCCAGCAGTTTAGGGGACAGGGACTCCGGGGAGCTGTTTTTT.

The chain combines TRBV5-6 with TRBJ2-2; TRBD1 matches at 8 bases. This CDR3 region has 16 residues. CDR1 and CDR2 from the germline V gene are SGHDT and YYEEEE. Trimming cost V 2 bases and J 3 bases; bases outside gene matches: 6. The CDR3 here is CASSFQDRDYTGELFF. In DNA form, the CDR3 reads TGTGCCAGCAGCTTCCAGGACAGGGACTACACCGGGGAGCTGTTTTTT.

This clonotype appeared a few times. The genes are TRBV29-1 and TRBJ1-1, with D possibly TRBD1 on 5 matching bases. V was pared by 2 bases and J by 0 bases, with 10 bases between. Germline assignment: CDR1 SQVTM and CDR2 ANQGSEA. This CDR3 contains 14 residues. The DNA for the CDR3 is TGCAGCGTTGAAAAGGGACCCTTGAACACTGAAGCTTTCTTT. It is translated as CSVEKGPLNTEAFF.

Here the CDR3 DNA reads TGTGCCAGCAGCTTCTTCATGGGCTCCTACAATGAGCAGTTCTTC. Its translation is CASSFFMGSYNEQFF. The rearrangement links TRBV11-2 to TRBJ2-1; unclear D gene. This CDR3 contains 15 residues. The V end was cut by 3 bases, the J end by 0 bases, with 9 bases between. The germline V gene encodes CDR1 SGHAT and CDR2 FQNNGV. Together with reference TRBV11-2 and TRBJ2-1, the CDR3 gives the full variable domain: EAGVAQSPRYKIIEKRQSVAFWCNPISGHATLYWYQQILGQGPKLLIQFQNNGVVDDSQLPKDRFSAERLKGVDSTLKIQPAKLEDSAVYLCASSFFMGSYNEQFFGPGTRLTVL.

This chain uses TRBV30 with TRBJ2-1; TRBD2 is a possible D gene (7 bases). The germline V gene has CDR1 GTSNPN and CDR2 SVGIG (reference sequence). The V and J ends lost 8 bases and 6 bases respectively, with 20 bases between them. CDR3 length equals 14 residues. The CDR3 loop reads CALDRGGKGNEQFF. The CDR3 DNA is TGTGCCCTGGATCGCGGGGGCAAGGGCAATGAGCAGTTCTTC.

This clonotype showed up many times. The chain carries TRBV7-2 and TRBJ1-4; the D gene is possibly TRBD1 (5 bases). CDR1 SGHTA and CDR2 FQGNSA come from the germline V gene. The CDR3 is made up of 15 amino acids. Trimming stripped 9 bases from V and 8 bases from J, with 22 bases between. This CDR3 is CARGPGLRSREKLFF. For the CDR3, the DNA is TGTGCCAGGGGACCGGGACTCAGGTCGAGGGAAAAACTGTTTTTT.

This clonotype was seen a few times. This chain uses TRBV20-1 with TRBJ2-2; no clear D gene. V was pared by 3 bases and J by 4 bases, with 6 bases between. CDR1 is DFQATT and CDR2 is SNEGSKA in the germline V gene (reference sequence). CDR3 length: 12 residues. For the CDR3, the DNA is TGCAGTGCTAGGACGTCCACCGGGGAGCTGTTTTTT. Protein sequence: CSARTSTGELFF.

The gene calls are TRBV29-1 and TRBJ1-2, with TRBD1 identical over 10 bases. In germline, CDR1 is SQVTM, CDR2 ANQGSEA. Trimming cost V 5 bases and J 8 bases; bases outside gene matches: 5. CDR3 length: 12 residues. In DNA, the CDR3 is TGCAGCGTTTCGGGACAGGGGAGCGGCTACACCTTC. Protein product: CSVSGQGSGYTF.

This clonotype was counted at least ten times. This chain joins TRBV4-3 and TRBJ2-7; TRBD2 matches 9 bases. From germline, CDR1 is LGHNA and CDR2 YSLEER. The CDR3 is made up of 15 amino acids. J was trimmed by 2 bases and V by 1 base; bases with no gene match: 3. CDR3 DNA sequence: TGCGCCAGCAGCCAAGCCTGGACTAGCGCCTACGAGCAGTACTTC. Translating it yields CASSQAWTSAYEQYF.

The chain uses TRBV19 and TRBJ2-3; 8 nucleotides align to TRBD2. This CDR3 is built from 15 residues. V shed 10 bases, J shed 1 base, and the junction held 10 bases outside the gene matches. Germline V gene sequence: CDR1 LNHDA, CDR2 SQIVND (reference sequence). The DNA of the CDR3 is TGTGCCACCAACAGCGGGAGCGGAGGCACAGATACGCAGTATTTT. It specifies CATNSGSGGTDTQYF.

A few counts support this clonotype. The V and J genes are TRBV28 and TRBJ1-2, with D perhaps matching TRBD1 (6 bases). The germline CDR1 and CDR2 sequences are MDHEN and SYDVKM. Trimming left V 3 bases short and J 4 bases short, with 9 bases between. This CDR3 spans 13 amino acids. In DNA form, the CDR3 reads TGTGCCAGCAGTTTGACCAGGGGCTATGGCTACACCTTC. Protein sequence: CASSLTRGYGYTF.

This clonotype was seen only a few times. For the CDR3, the DNA is TGTGCCAGCAGTTTAGTCTTAGATTTGGATACGCAGTATTTT. Residues: CASSLVLDLDTQYF. This chain uses TRBV12-3 or TRBV12-4 with TRBJ2-3; D is unresolved. Between the trimmed V and J ends, which lost 1 base and 6 bases, there was a span of 11 bases. The CDR3 contains 14 residues.

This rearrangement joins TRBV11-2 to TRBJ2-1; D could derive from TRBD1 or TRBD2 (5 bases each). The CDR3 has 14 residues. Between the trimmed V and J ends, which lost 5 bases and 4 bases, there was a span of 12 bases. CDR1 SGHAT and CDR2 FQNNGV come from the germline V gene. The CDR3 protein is CASSAAGTYNEQFF. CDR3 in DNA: TGTGCCAGCAGCGCAGCCGGGACGTACAATGAGCAGTTCTTC.

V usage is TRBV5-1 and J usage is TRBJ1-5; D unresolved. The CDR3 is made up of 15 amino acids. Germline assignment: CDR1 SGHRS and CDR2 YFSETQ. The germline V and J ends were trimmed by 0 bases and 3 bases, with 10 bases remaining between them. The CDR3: CASSLAPQPNQPQHF. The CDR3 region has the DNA TGCGCCAGCAGCTTGGCCCCACAGCCCAATCAGCCCCAGCATTTT. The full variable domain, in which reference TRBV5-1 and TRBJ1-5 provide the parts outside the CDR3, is KAGVTQTPRYLIKTRGQQVTLSCSPISGHRSVSWYQQTPGQGLQFLFEYFSETQRNKGNFPGRFSGRQFSNSRSEMNVSTLELGDSALYLCASSLAPQPNQPQHFGDGTRLSIL.

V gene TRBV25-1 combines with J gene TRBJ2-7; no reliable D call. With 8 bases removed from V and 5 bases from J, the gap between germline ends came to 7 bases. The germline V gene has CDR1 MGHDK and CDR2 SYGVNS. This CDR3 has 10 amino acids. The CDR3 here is CASLGDEQYF. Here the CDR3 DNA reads TGTGCCAGCCTTGGGGACGAGCAGTACTTC.

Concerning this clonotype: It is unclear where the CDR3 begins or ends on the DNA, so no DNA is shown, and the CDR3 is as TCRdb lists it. The CDR3: CASSFYICSARRGGRGNEQFF. The gene calls are TRBV5-6 and TRBJ2-1; TRBD2 was called by the table and not checked on the DNA. The CDR3 is 21 amino acids in total, end residues counted. Germline loops: CDR1 SGHDT, CDR2 YYEEEE.

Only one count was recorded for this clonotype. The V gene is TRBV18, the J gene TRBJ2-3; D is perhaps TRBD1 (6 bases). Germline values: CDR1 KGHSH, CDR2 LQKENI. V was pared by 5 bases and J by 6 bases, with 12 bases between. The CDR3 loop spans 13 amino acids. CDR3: CASSTGHKDTQYF. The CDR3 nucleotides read TGTGCCAGCTCAACGGGACACAAGGATACGCAGTATTTT.

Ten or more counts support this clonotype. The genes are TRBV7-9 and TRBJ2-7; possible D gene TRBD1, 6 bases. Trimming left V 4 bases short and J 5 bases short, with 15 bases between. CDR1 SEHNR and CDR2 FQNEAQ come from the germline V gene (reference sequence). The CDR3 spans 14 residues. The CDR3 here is CASSSTGTTHEQYF. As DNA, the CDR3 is TGTGCCAGCAGCTCCACCGGGACAACCCACGAGCAGTACTTC.

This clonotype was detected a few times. CDR3 sequence (DNA): TGCAGCGTTGTAATGGGGGGGGAGACCCAGTACTTC. Its translation is CSVVMGGETQYF. V and J are TRBV29-1 and TRBJ2-5; 7 bases line up with TRBD2. CDR1 SQVTM and CDR2 ANQGSEA come from the germline V gene. The CDR3 is made up of 12 amino acids. The V and J ends lost 4 bases and 5 bases, in that order; junction bases with no gene match: 4.

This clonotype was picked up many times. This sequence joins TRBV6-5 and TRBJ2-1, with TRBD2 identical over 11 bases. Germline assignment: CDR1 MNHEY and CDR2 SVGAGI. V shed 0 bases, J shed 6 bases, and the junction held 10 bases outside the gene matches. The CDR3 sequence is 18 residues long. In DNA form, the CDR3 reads TGTGCCAGCAGTTACTCGATTAGCGGGGGGGTACAAGTCAATGAGCAGTTCTTC. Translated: CASSYSISGGVQVNEQFF.

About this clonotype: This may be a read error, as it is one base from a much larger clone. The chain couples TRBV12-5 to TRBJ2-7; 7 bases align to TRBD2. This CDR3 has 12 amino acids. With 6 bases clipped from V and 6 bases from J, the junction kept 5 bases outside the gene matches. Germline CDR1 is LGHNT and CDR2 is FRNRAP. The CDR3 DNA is TGTGCTAGTGGGTCGGGAGGAGTCGAGCAGTACTTC. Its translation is CASGSGGVEQYF.

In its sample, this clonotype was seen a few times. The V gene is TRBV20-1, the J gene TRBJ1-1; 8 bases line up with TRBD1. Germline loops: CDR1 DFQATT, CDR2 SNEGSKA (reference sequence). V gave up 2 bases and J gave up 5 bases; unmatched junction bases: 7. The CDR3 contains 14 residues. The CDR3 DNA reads TGCAGTGCTAGAAAGGAGACAGGGGTTACTGAAGCTTTCTTT. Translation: CSARKETGVTEAFF.

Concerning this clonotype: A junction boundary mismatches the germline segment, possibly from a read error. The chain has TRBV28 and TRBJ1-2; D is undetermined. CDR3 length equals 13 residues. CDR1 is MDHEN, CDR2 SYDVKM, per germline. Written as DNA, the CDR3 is TGTGCCAGCAGGTTATTGGATGGCTCCGGCTACACCTTC. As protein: CASRLLDGSGYTF.

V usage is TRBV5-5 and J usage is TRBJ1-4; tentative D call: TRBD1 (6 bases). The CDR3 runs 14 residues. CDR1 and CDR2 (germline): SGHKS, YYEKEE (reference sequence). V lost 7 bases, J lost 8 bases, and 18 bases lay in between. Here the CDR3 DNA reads TGTGCCAGCGGGCCCATACAGGGACGGGAAAAACTGTTTTTT. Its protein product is CASGPIQGREKLFF.